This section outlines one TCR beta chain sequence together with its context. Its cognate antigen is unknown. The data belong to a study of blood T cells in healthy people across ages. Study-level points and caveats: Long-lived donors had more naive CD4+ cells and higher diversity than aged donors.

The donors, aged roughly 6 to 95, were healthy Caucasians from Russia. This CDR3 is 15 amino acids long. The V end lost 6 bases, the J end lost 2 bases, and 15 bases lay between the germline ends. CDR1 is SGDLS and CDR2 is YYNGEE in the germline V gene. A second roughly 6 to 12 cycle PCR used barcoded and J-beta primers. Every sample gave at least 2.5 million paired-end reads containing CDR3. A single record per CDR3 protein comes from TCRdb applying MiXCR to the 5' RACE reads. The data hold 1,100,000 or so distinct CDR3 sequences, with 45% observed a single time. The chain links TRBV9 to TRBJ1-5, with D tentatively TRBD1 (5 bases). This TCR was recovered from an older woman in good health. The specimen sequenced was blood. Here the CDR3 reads CASTRGADGNQPQHF. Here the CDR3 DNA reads TGTGCCAGCACCAGAGGGGCGGACGGCAATCAGCCCCAGCATTTT. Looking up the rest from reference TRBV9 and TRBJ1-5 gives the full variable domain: DSGVTQTPKHLITATGQRVTLRCSPRSGDLSVYWYQQSLDQGLQFLIQYYNGEERAKGNILERFSAQQFPDLHSELNLSSLELGDSALYFCASTRGADGNQPQHFGDGTRLSIL.